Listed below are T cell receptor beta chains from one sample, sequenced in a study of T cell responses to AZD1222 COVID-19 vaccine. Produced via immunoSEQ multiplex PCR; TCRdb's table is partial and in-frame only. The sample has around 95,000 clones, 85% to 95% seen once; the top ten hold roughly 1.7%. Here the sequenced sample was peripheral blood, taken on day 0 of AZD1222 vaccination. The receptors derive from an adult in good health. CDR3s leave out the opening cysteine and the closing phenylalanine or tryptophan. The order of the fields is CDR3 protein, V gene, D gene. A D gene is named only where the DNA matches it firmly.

cdr3_aa: ASSVGGIGNTIY
v_call: TRBV9
d_call: -

cdr3_aa: ASNGPGLAGPYEQY
v_call: TRBV28
d_call: TRBD2

cdr3_aa: ASSLFGQDTQY
v_call: TRBV5-1
d_call: -

cdr3_aa: ASSGRTFANEKLF
v_call: TRBV27
d_call: -

cdr3_aa: ASSPRGLRDEQF
v_call: TRBV5-1
d_call: -

cdr3_aa: ASSEAGTRTTDTQY
v_call: TRBV2
d_call: TRBD2

cdr3_aa: AWSAGTGRGYT
v_call: TRBV30
d_call: TRBD1

cdr3_aa: ASSSRLAGVEQY
v_call: TRBV5-1
d_call: TRBD2

cdr3_aa: ASSLHYGYT
v_call: TRBV12-3/TRBV12-4
d_call: -

cdr3_aa: ASTSDGRARNEQF
v_call: TRBV6-5
d_call: TRBD2

cdr3_aa: ASSTRFSSGSTDTQY
v_call: TRBV19
d_call: -

cdr3_aa: AISGPTYNEQF
v_call: TRBV10-3
d_call: -

cdr3_aa: ASKRGEASDTQY
v_call: TRBV6-4
d_call: -

cdr3_aa: SGTGGPFYEQY
v_call: TRBV29-1
d_call: TRBD1

cdr3_aa: ASNPDSTNYGYT
v_call: TRBV10-1
d_call: -

cdr3_aa: ASSFLGAFGNTIY
v_call: TRBV28
d_call: -

cdr3_aa: ASSYGTPAEKLF
v_call: TRBV5-1
d_call: -

cdr3_aa: ASADRVANQPQH
v_call: TRBV7-2
d_call: TRBD1

cdr3_aa: ASSPAAVRSWVAGGPSGEQF
v_call: TRBV4-1
d_call: TRBD2

cdr3_aa: ASTPQPQGASGNTIY
v_call: TRBV27
d_call: TRBD1

cdr3_aa: ASSSSGTGAAYGYT
v_call: TRBV11-2
d_call: TRBD1

cdr3_aa: ASSLPVSGAEAF
v_call: TRBV5-6
d_call: -

cdr3_aa: ASSINRGNQPQH
v_call: TRBV19
d_call: -

cdr3_aa: ASSLGSKQY
v_call: TRBV28
d_call: -

cdr3_aa: ASSLEGGSYNEQF
v_call: TRBV7-2
d_call: -

cdr3_aa: ASSSPHQVSGTEAF
v_call: TRBV2
d_call: -

cdr3_aa: ASSLGLVTDEQF
v_call: TRBV7-2
d_call: -

cdr3_aa: ASSLGSLREKLF
v_call: TRBV5-1
d_call: -

cdr3_aa: ASRGADTIY
v_call: TRBV6-5
d_call: -

cdr3_aa: ASRQGQLAGPQH
v_call: TRBV7-8
d_call: TRBD1

cdr3_aa: ASSERVDTEAF
v_call: TRBV10-1
d_call: -

cdr3_aa: ASRAGDPEAF
v_call: TRBV6-5
d_call: -

cdr3_aa: ASSRTMNEKLF
v_call: TRBV6-4
d_call: -

cdr3_aa: ASSLMVAGGEQY
v_call: TRBV27
d_call: TRBD2

cdr3_aa: ASRGRDTQY
v_call: TRBV25-1
d_call: -

cdr3_aa: SVEPAGTGEGYGYT
v_call: TRBV29-1
d_call: TRBD1

cdr3_aa: ASSPRGGGYGYT
v_call: TRBV5-1
d_call: -

cdr3_aa: ASSERALNGYEQY
v_call: TRBV6-1
d_call: -

cdr3_aa: ASSPPSHSGELF
v_call: TRBV18
d_call: -

cdr3_aa: ASSALGTVTDTQY
v_call: TRBV2
d_call: TRBD1

cdr3_aa: ASSRGYNQPQH
v_call: TRBV25-1
d_call: -

cdr3_aa: ASSPGTVLNEKLF
v_call: TRBV18
d_call: -

cdr3_aa: SASGFYEQY
v_call: TRBV20-1
d_call: -

cdr3_aa: ASSIDPPGSGANVLT
v_call: TRBV19
d_call: -

cdr3_aa: ATSRDPQNYGYT
v_call: TRBV15
d_call: -

cdr3_aa: ASSDIRGSPLH
v_call: TRBV6-2/TRBV6-3
d_call: -

cdr3_aa: ATTAGRERTYLNNEQF
v_call: TRBV2
d_call: TRBD2

cdr3_aa: ASSHTGLASANTGELF
v_call: TRBV7-8
d_call: TRBD2

cdr3_aa: ASSPSGRALDTQY
v_call: TRBV5-1
d_call: TRBD2

cdr3_aa: ASSHEGLTYNSPLH
v_call: TRBV18
d_call: -

cdr3_aa: ASSRETGGLGETQY
v_call: TRBV13
d_call: TRBD1

cdr3_aa: ASSLTRDDSADTQY
v_call: TRBV28
d_call: -

cdr3_aa: ASSERLVGHNEQF
v_call: TRBV10-1
d_call: -